This T cell receptor beta chain was retrieved from a study of blood T cells in healthy people across ages. Study summary: When template switching was applied, about one barcoded beta molecule was captured per two T cells.

This clonotype was seen more than once but under ten times. Its target is unknown. A sample-barcoded 5' primer and a J-beta primer mix were used in a second PCR of roughly 7 to 12 cycles. TCRdb reprocessed the 5' RACE reads with MiXCR, giving one entry per CDR3 protein. The sample holds roughly 640,000 distinct CDR3 sequences, roughly 30% seen once. Study-wide results and caveats: It was held that diversity estimates obtained from one million T cells represented underestimates.

Germline V gene data show CDR1 as MNHEY and CDR2 as SVGAGI. Trimming took 7 bases from V and 7 from J, leaving 22 bases between them. The CDR3 extends over 15 amino acids. The sequenced sample consisted of blood. The source is a woman at least 80 years old in good health. The chain uses TRBV6-5 and TRBJ1-1; D might be TRBD1 (5 bases). CDR3 sequence reads: CASTRPGGVRGEAFF. The CDR3 DNA sequence: TGTGCCAGCACCCGTCCCGGGGGGGTCCGTGGTGAAGCTTTCTTT.